A single sample gave rise to the 17 T cell receptor beta chains below, sequenced in a study of T cell responses to AZD1222 COVID-19 vaccine. The method was immunoSEQ multiplex PCR; TCRdb's version includes in-frame clones alone and lacks a portion of them. This sample carries approximately 97,000 clones, more than 70% of them seen once, and the ten largest clones take 15% to 20%. Sequenced here: peripheral blood, sampled on day 0 of AZD1222 vaccination. These receptors all come from an adult in good health.

Only one count was recorded for this clone. The chain couples TRBV5-1 to TRBJ2-5, with D unclear. Germline-derived CDR1 and CDR2 are SGHRS and YFSETQ. This CDR3 region has 15 residues. V lost 4 bases and J lost 1, with 14 bases in between. In DNA form, the CDR3 reads TGCGCCAGCAGCGCCGGCGGCCTGGTCCAAGAGACCCAGTACTTC. Translating it yields CASSAGGLVQETQYF.

The chain uses TRBV10-2 and TRBJ1-6; D unresolved. The CDR3 spans 14 residues. CDR1 and CDR2 from the germline V gene are WSHSY and SAAADI. V lost 9 bases, J lost 4 bases, and 13 bases lay in between. CDR3 in amino acids: CARYDGPYNSPLHF. CDR3 nucleotide sequence: TGCGCCAGATACGACGGGCCGTATAATTCACCCCTCCACTTT.

This clone has just one count. V and J are TRBV7-9 and TRBJ2-7; the match to TRBD2 covers 13 bases. The CDR3 totals 17 residues. Germline V lookup: CDR1 SEHNR, CDR2 FQNEAQ (reference sequence). The trim removed 5 bases at V and 2 bases at J, leaving 9 bases unmatched. The CDR3 reads CASSPTRLAGGTYEQYF. CDR3 sequence (DNA): TGTGCCAGCAGCCCGACCCGACTAGCGGGAGGCACCTACGAGCAGTACTTC.

This chain links TRBV6-6 with TRBJ2-3; 10 bases are shared with TRBD2. The ends lost 8 bases at V and 0 bases at J; junction bases unmatched: 2. The CDR3 is made up of 14 amino acids. Germline CDR1 MNHNY, CDR2 SVGAGI (reference sequence). As DNA, the CDR3 is TGTGCCAGCGGAGCGGGGGGGAGCACAGATACGCAGTATTTT. Residues: CASGAGGSTDTQYF.

This chain links TRBV7-9 with TRBJ1-2; D is possibly TRBD1 (6 bases). The CDR3 extends over 13 amino acids. Looked up from germline, CDR1 is SEHNR and CDR2 is FQNEAQ (reference sequence). V lost 10 bases, J lost 3 bases, and 15 bases lay in between. The CDR3 DNA follows: TGTGCCACAACCGGGACAAGTCACTATGGCTACACCTTC. This gives the protein CATTGTSHYGYTF.

This clone has only one observation. V usage is TRBV28 and J usage is TRBJ1-2, with D hard to call. Germline V lookup: CDR1 MDHEN, CDR2 SYDVKM. CDR3 length: 17 residues. V was clipped by 2 bases and J by 6 bases, with 22 bases between them. DNA for the CDR3: TGTGCCAGCAGTTTAATAGGAGACCCGATCAAACTACATGGCTACACCTTC. This translates into CASSLIGDPIKLHGYTF.

This sequence joins TRBV19 and TRBJ2-1; D possibly matches TRBD1 or TRBD2 (7 bases each). Germline V gene data show CDR1 as LNHDA and CDR2 as SQIVND (reference sequence). Trimming stripped 6 bases from V and 2 bases from J, with 14 bases between. This CDR3 has 15 residues. Here the CDR3 DNA reads TGTGCCAGTAGCCGCCAGGGGGGGACCTACAATGAGCAGTTCTTC. Translating gives CASSRQGGTYNEQFF. The whole variable domain, remainder taken from reference TRBV19 and TRBJ2-1, is DGGITQSPKYLFRKEGQNVTLSCEQNLNHDAMYWYRQDPGQGLRLIYYSQIVNDFQKGDIAEGYSVSREKKESFPLTVTSAQKNPTAFYLCASSRQGGTYNEQFFGPGTRLTVL.

The sample holds one count of this clone. The CDR3, as DNA: TGTGCCAGTAGTATAGCGGGGACAGACGCTTCACCCCTCCACTTT. Translation gives CASSIAGTDASPLHF. The chain combines TRBV19 with TRBJ1-6, with 7 positions matching TRBD1. The CDR3 covers 15 residues. Trimming cost V 1 base and J 9 bases; bases outside gene matches: 6. CDR1 is LNHDA and CDR2 is SQIVND in the germline V gene (reference sequence).

This clone was seen just once. The J gene is TRBJ1-2, the V gene TRBV27; the D gene is possibly TRBD1 (6 bases). This CDR3 is 13 amino acids long. Between the trimmed V and J ends, which lost 6 bases and 3 bases, there was a span of 11 bases. CDR1 and CDR2 (germline): MNHEY, SMNVEV (reference sequence). CDR3 region: CASRLAGDYGYTF. CDR3 in DNA: TGTGCCAGCAGGCTGGCAGGGGACTATGGCTACACCTTC.

CDR3 coding DNA: TGTGCCAGCAGCCCAATGCCGGGACAGACTAGTGGCACAGATACGCAGTATTTT. Translated, it gives CASSPMPGQTSGTDTQYF. V gene TRBV4-2 combines with J gene TRBJ2-3; possible D gene TRBD1, 7 bases. Germline values: CDR1 LGHNA, CDR2 YNFKEQ. The CDR3 has 18 amino acids. Trimming left V 4 bases short and J 1 base short, with 21 bases between.

The rearrangement joins TRBV9 to TRBJ1-4; D unresolved. The CDR3 has 14 residues. Trimming removed 0 bases at V and 8 bases at J, with 11 bases between. Germline loops: CDR1 SGDLS, CDR2 YYNGEE. The CDR3: CASSVAIHGEKLFF. The CDR3 coding sequence is TGTGCCAGCAGCGTAGCAATTCACGGCGAAAAACTGTTTTTT.

The chain combines TRBV5-6 with TRBJ1-2, with TRBD1 as a possible D gene (6 bases). This CDR3 is built from 13 residues. Germline CDR1 is SGHDT and CDR2 is YYEEEE. Trimming removed 5 bases from V and 2 bases from J, with 10 bases in between. The CDR3 region has the DNA TGTGCCAGCAGTTGGGGGCGGAACTATGGCTACACCTTC. This codes for CASSWGRNYGYTF.

This clone was seen only once. The chain links TRBV27 to TRBJ1-2; D is ambiguous. Per germline, CDR1 MNHEY and CDR2 SMNVEV (reference sequence). The V end lost 2 bases, the J end lost 2 bases, and 6 bases lay between the germline ends. CDR3 length equals 13 residues. The CDR3 DNA sequence: TGTGCCAGCAGTTTAAGCAGGAACTATGGCTACACCTTC. This sequence encodes CASSLSRNYGYTF.

This clone has a single count. The genes are TRBV7-2 and TRBJ2-7; D possibly corresponds to TRBD2 (5 bases). CDR1 and CDR2 (germline): SGHTA, FQGNSA. The V end was cut by 3 bases, the J end by 0 bases, with 9 bases between. This CDR3 is 14 amino acids long. The CDR3 region is CASSFSGSSYEQYF. CDR3 coding DNA: TGTGCCAGCAGCTTCAGCGGTAGCTCCTACGAGCAGTACTTC.

The chain is built from TRBV12-3 or TRBV12-4 and TRBJ2-5, with 9 nucleotides matching TRBD1. The V gene end was trimmed by 4 bases and the J gene end by 7 bases; junction bases not matched to a gene: 4. CDR3 length: 13 amino acids. CDR3 bases: TGTGCCAGCAGTTGGGGACAGGGAGGGACCCAGTACTTC. It codes for CASSWGQGGTQYF.

This sequence joins TRBV5-1 and TRBJ1-4; TRBD1 agrees at 8 bases. Trimming cost V 3 bases and J 6 bases; bases outside gene matches: 7. The germline V gene encodes CDR1 SGHRS and CDR2 YFSETQ. This CDR3 is built from 15 residues. DNA for the CDR3: TGCGCCAGCAGCTCCGGACAGGGACACGATGAAAAACTGTTTTTT. Residues: CASSSGQGHDEKLFF.

The chain joins TRBV7-9 to TRBJ2-1; TRBD2 matches 9 bases. Trimming at V came to 1 base and at J to 6 bases, leaving 4 bases not matched to a gene. The CDR3 has 15 residues. Germline values: CDR1 SEHNR, CDR2 FQNEAQ (reference sequence). The DNA of the CDR3 is TGTGCCAGCAGCTTAGACGGACTAGCGATCAATGAGCAGTTCTTC. Its translation is CASSLDGLAINEQFF.